This is a list of T cell receptor beta chains from one sample in a study of shared clonotypes between healthy human individuals. The table came from immunoSEQ multiplex PCR; TCRdb's copy has only in-frame clones and leaves some out. This table has approximately 2.3 million clones, roughly 93% appearing once. The sample comprised naive CD4+ T cells from PBMCs. Receptor source: a man younger than 35 in good health. Some clones in this sample may be carry-over from other donors' samples. The CDR3 runs from the conserved cysteine through the conserved F or W. The D gene is left open where the match is weak. A row's size may be missing; if present it is once, few, many or a size class.

CDR3: CASREIGDSPLHF; DNA: TGTGCCAGCAGAGAGATTGGAGATTCACCCCTCCACTTT; V: TRBV25-1; D: -; length: 13; J: TRBJ1-6; size: -
CDR3: CASSPETGNTIYF; DNA: TGTGCCAGCAGTCCCGAAACTGGAAACACCATATATTTT; V: TRBV7-2; D: -; length: 13; J: TRBJ1-3; size: -
CDR3: CASSYRGRDTEAFF; DNA: TGTGCCAGCAGTTATCGGGGCCGCGACACTGAAGCTTTCTTT; V: TRBV6-5; D: -; length: 14; J: TRBJ1-1; size: -
CDR3: CASSLHSGVDQPQHF; DNA: TGTGCCAGCAGTCTACATTCAGGGGTGGACCAGCCCCAGCATTTT; V: TRBV28; D: -; length: 15; J: TRBJ1-5; size: -
CDR3: CASSPPGLAEFF; DNA: TGTGCCAGCAGTCCCCCAGGACTAGCGGAGTTCTTC; V: TRBV28; D: TRBD2; length: 12; J: TRBJ2-1; size: -
CDR3: CASSLDRGLVGEQYF; DNA: TGCGCCAGCAGCTTGGATCGGGGACTAGTGGGCGAGCAGTACTTC; V: TRBV5-1; D: TRBD2; length: 15; J: TRBJ2-7; size: -
CDR3: CASSLAASGTHRRNTDTQYF; DNA: TGCGCCAGCAGCTTGGCGGCTAGCGGGACGCACAGACGCAACACAGATACGCAGTATTTT; V: TRBV5-1; D: TRBD2; length: 20; J: TRBJ2-3; size: -
CDR3: CASSMFTGGFTDTQYF; DNA: TGTGCCAGTAGTATGTTCACAGGGGGATTCACAGATACGCAGTATTTT; V: TRBV19; D: TRBD1; length: 16; J: TRBJ2-3; size: -
CDR3: CASSLARGSTNTIYF; DNA: TGTGCCAGCAGCCTGGCCCGGGGATCCACAAACACCATATATTTT; V: TRBV7-9; D: -; length: 15; J: TRBJ1-3; size: -
CDR3: CASSYLGETQYF; DNA: TGTGCCAGCAGCTACCTCGGGGAGACCCAGTACTTC; V: TRBV7-2; D: -; length: 12; J: TRBJ2-5; size: -
CDR3: CASSPTGTSGRTQYF; DNA: TGTGCCAGCAGTCCTACCGGGACTAGCGGTAGGACCCAGTACTTC; V: TRBV28; D: TRBD2; length: 15; J: TRBJ2-5; size: -
CDR3: CASSPFSTDTQYF; DNA: TGCGCCAGCAGCCCTTTTTCCACAGATACGCAGTATTTT; V: TRBV5-1; D: -; length: 13; J: TRBJ2-3; size: -
CDR3: CASQRGLNTEAFF; DNA: TGTGCCAGCCAGCGGGGACTGAACACTGAAGCTTTCTTT; V: TRBV6-5; D: -; length: 13; J: TRBJ1-1; size: once
CDR3: CASSSELARPTEAFF; DNA: TGTGCCAGCAGCTCCGAATTAGCTCGGCCCACTGAAGCTTTCTTT; V: TRBV5-6; D: -; length: 15; J: TRBJ1-1; size: -
CDR3: CASRAHGSYNEQFF; DNA: TGTGCCAGCAGAGCCCACGGGTCCTACAATGAGCAGTTCTTC; V: TRBV28; D: -; length: 14; J: TRBJ2-1; size: once
CDR3: CASSPIAGLTDTQYF; DNA: TGTGCCAGCAGCCCAATAGCGGGACTCACAGATACGCAGTATTTT; V: TRBV7-2; D: TRBD2; length: 15; J: TRBJ2-3; size: -
CDR3: CAWSSQTPIYEQYF; DNA: TGTGCCTGGAGTTCACAGACACCCATCTACGAGCAGTACTTC; V: TRBV30; D: -; length: 14; J: TRBJ2-7; size: -
CDR3: CASSPALDYYSSYEQYF; DNA: TGCGCCAGCAGCCCAGCGTTGGACTACTACAGCTCCTACGAGCAGTACTTC; V: TRBV5-1; D: -; length: 17; J: TRBJ2-7; size: -
CDR3: CASSLGTGSEAFF; DNA: TGTGCCAGCAGCCTCGGGACAGGGAGTGAAGCTTTCTTT; V: TRBV6-6; D: TRBD1; length: 13; J: TRBJ1-1; size: few
CDR3: CASSWDSSNQPQHF; DNA: TGTGCCAGCAGTTGGGACAGTAGCAATCAGCCCCAGCATTTT; V: TRBV6-6; D: TRBD1; length: 14; J: TRBJ1-5; size: once
CDR3: CASSDSGFVAGNTIYF; DNA: TGTGCCAGCAGCGACTCAGGGTTTGTAGCTGGAAACACCATATATTTT; V: TRBV28; D: -; length: 16; J: TRBJ1-3; size: -
CDR3: CAWSRYNEQFF; DNA: TGTGCCTGGAGTAGGTACAATGAGCAGTTCTTC; V: TRBV30; D: -; length: 11; J: TRBJ2-1; size: -
CDR3: CASSYPIGRATYEQYF; DNA: TGTGCCAGCAGTTACCCCATCGGCAGGGCGACCTACGAGCAGTACTTC; V: TRBV6-7; D: -; length: 16; J: TRBJ2-7; size: -
CDR3: CASSLLSGTDTQYF; DNA: TGTGCCAGCAGCTTATTGTCAGGAACAGATACGCAGTATTTT; V: TRBV7-2; D: -; length: 14; J: TRBJ2-3; size: -
CDR3: CATSRDRDNQPQHF; DNA: TGTGCCACCAGCAGGGACAGGGACAATCAGCCCCAGCATTTT; V: TRBV15; D: TRBD1; length: 14; J: TRBJ1-5; size: -
CDR3: CASSRLKTGTSGRILFYEQYF; DNA: TGCGCCAGCAGCCGCTTGAAAACCGGGACTAGCGGGAGGATCCTTTTCTACGAGCAGTACTTC; V: TRBV4-1; D: TRBD2; length: 21; J: TRBJ2-7; size: -
CDR3: CASSPRNGVNTEAFF; DNA: TGTGCCAGCTCACCGAGGAATGGAGTGAACACTGAAGCTTTCTTT; V: TRBV18; D: -; length: 15; J: TRBJ1-1; size: -
CDR3: CASSPKGSEETQYF; DNA: TGTGCCAGCTCACCAAAGGGTTCCGAAGAGACCCAGTACTTC; V: TRBV18; D: -; length: 14; J: TRBJ2-5; size: -
CDR3: CASSYSITDAYEQYF; DNA: TGTGCCAGCAGTTACTCGATAACGGATGCCTACGAGCAGTACTTC; V: TRBV6-5; D: -; length: 15; J: TRBJ2-7; size: -
CDR3: CATREGATTGELFF; DNA: TGTGCCACCCGGGAGGGGGCGACCACCGGGGAGCTGTTTTTT; V: TRBV28; D: -; length: 14; J: TRBJ2-2; size: -